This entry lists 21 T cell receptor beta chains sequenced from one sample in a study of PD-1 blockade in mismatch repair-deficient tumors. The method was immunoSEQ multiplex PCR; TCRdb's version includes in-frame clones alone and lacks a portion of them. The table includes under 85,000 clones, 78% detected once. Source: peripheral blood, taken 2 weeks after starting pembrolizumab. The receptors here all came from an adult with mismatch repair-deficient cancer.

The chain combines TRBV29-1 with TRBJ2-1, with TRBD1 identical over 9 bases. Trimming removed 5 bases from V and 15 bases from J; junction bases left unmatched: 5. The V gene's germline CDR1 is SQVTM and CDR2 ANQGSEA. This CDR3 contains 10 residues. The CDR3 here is CSVFGTGMFF. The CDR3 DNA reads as TGCAGCGTTTTCGGGACAGGGATGTTCTTC.

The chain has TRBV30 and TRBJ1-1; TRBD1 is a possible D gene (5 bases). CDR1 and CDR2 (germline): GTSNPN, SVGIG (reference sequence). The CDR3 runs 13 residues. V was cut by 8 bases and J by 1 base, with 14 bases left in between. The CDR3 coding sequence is TGTGCCGGGGCCGTCTCCGGGAACACTGAAGCTTTCTTT. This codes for CAGAVSGNTEAFF. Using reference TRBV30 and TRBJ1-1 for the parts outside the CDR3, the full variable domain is SQTIHQWPATLVQPVGSPLSLECTVEGTSNPNLYWYRQAAGRGLQLLFYSVGIGQISSEVPQNLSASRPQDRQFILSSKKLLLSDSGFYLCAGAVSGNTEAFFGQGTRLTVV.

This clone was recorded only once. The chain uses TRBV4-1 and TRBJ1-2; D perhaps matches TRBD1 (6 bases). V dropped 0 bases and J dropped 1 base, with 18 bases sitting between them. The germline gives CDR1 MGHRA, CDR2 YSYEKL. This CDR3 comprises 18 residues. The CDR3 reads CASSQDYSEEGVNYGYTF. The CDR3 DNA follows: TGCGCCAGCAGCCAAGATTACAGTGAGGAGGGGGTTAACTATGGCTACACCTTC.

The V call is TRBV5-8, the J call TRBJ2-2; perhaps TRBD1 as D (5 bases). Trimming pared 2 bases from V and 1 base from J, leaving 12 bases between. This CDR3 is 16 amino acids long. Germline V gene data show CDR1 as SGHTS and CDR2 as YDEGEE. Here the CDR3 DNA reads TGTGCCAGCAGCTTTAGGGGCATCCAGAACACCGGGGAGCTGTTTTTT. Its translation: CASSFRGIQNTGELFF. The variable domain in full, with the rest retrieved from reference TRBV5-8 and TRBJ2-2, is EAGVTQSPTHLIKTRGQQATLRCSPISGHTSVYWYQQALGLGLQFLLWYDEGEERNRGNFPPRFSGRQFPNYSSELNVNALELEDSALYLCASSFRGIQNTGELFFGEGSRLTVL.

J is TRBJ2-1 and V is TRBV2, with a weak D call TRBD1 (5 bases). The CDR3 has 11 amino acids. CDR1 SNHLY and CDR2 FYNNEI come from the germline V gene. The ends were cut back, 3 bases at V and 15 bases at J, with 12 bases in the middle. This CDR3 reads CASSEEWGLFF. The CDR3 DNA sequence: TGTGCCAGCAGTGAGGAGTGGGGCCTGTTCTTC.

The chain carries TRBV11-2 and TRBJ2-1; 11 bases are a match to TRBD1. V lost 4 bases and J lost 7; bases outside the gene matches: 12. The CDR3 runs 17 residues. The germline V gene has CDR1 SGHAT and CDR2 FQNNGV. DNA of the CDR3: TGTGCCAGCAGCTCCTTAAGGTCGGGACAGGGGGAAAATGAGCAGTTCTTC. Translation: CASSSLRSGQGENEQFF.

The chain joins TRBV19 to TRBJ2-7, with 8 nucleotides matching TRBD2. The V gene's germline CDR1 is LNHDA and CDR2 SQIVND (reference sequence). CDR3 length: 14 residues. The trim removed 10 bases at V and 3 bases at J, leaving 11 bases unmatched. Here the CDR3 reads CATSGGLGGYEQYF. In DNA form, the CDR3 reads TGTGCCACCTCGGGGGGGCTAGGGGGCTACGAGCAGTACTTC.

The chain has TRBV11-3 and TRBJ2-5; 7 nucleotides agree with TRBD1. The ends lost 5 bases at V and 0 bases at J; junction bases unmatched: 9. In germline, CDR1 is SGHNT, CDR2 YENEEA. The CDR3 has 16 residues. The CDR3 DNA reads TGTGCCAGCAGCCCGGGACAGCCAATAGACCAAGAGACCCAGTACTTC. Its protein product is CASSPGQPIDQETQYF. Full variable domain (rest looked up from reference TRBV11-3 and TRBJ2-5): EAGVVQSPRYKIIEKKQPVAFWCNPISGHNTLYWYLQNLGQGPELLIRYENEEAVDDSQLPKDRFSAERLKGVDSTLKIQPAELGDSAVYLCASSPGQPIDQETQYFGPGTRLLVL.

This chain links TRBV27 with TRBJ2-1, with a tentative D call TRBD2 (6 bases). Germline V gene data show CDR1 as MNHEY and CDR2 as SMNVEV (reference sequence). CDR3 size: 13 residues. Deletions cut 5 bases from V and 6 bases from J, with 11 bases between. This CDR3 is CASSPGVSNEQFF. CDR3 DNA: TGTGCCAGCAGTCCGGGGGTTTCCAATGAGCAGTTCTTC.

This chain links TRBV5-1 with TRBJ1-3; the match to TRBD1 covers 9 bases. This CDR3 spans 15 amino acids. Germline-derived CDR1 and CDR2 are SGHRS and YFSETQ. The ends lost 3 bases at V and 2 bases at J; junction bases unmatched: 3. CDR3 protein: CASSSRTGAGNTIYF. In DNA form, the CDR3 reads TGCGCCAGCAGCTCTAGGACAGGGGCTGGAAACACCATATATTTT.

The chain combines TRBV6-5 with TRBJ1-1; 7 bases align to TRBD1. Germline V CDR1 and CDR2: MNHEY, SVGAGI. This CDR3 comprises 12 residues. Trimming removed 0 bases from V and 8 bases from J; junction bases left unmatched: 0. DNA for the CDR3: TGTGCCAGCAGTTACTCGGGACAGGAAGCTTTCTTT. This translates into CASSYSGQEAFF.

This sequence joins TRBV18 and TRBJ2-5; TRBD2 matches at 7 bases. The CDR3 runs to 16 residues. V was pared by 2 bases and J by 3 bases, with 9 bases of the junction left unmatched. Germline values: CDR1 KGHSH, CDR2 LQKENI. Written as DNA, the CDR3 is TGTGCCAGCTCACCAAGCCTCGCGGGAGTTAAAGAGACCCAGTACTTC. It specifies CASSPSLAGVKETQYF.

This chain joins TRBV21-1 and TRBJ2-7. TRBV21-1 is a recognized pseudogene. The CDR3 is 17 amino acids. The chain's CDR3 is CASSLKSPGAHTYEQYF. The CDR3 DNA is TGTGCCAGCAGCCTCAAAAGTCCGGGGGCCCATACCTACGAGCAGTACTTC.

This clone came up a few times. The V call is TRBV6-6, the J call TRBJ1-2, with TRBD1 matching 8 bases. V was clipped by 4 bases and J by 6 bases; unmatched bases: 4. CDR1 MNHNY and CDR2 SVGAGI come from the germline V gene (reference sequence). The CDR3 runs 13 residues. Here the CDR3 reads CASSFDRGNGYTF. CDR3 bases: TGTGCCAGCAGTTTCGACAGGGGAAATGGCTACACCTTC.

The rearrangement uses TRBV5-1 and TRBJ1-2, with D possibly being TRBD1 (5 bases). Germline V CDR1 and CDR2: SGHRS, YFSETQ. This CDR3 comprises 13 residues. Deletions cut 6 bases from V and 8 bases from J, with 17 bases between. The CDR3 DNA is TGCGCCAGCACCCAAACAGGAACAGACGGCTACACCTTC. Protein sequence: CASTQTGTDGYTF. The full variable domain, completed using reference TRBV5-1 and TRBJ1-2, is KAGVTQTPRYLIKTRGQQVTLSCSPISGHRSVSWYQQTPGQGLQFLFEYFSETQRNKGNFPGRFSGRQFSNSRSEMNVSTLELGDSALYLCASTQTGTDGYTFGSGTRLTVV.

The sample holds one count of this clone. Written as DNA, the CDR3 is TGTGCCAGCATTGAGACGGCGAACACTGAAGCTTTCTTT. Translating it yields CASIETANTEAFF. J is TRBJ1-1 and V is TRBV6-5; D is undetermined. V shed 7 bases and J shed 1 base, with 10 bases lying between them. The CDR3 has 13 residues. The germline gives CDR1 MNHEY, CDR2 SVGAGI.

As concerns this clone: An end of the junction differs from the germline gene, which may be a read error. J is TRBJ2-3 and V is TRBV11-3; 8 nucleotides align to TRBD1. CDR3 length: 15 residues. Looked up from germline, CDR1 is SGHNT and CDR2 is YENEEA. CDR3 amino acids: CASSLEGQDTDTQYF. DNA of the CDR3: TGTGCCAGCAGCCTAGAGGGACAGGACACAGATACGCAGTATTTT.

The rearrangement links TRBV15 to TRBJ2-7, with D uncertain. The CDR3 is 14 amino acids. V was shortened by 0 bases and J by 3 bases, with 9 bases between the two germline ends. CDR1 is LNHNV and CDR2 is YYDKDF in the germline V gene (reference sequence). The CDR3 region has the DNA TGTGCCACCAGCAGAGATAGGTCAAACTACGAGCAGTACTTC. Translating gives CATSRDRSNYEQYF.

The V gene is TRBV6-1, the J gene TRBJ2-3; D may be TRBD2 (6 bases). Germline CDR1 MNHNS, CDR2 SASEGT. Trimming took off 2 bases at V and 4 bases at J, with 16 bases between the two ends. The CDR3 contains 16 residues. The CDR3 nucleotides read TGTGCCAGCAGTGAACACTACGGGAGAGGAGCAGATACGCAGTATTTT. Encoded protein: CASSEHYGRGADTQYF.

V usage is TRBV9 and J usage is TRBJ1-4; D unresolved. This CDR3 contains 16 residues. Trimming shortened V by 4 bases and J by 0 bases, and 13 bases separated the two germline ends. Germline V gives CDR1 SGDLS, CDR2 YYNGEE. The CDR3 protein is CASSPGRKTTNEKLFF. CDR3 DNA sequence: TGTGCCAGCAGCCCCGGCAGGAAAACAACTAATGAAAAACTGTTTTTT.

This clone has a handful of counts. CDR3 sequence: CASSPEGTGAKPQHF. CDR3 sequence (DNA): TGTGCCAGCAGCCCCGAGGGGACAGGGGCCAAGCCCCAGCATTTT. This chain uses TRBV7-9 with TRBJ1-5, with 10 nucleotides matching TRBD1. V lost 5 bases to trimming and J lost 8 bases; unmatched junction nucleotides: 9. The germline V gene encodes CDR1 SEHNR and CDR2 FQNEAQ (reference sequence). The length of the CDR3 is 15 residues.